This passage covers 9 T cell receptor beta chains from one sample sequenced in a study of blood T cell repertoires in COVID-19. Method: immunoSEQ multiplex PCR; TCRdb's copy keeps in-frame clones and lacks some. The table shows 85,000 to 100,000 clones, with 90% occurring only once. Specimen: peripheral blood. These receptors were collected from a man aged 55 to 70 with acute or convalescent COVID-19.

The chain is built from TRBV6-5 and TRBJ2-3, with D uncertain. CDR1 is MNHEY and CDR2 is SVGAGI in the germline V gene. The CDR3 extends over 14 amino acids. V was pared by 3 bases and J by 2 bases, with 9 bases between. The CDR3 spells CASSYSDFTDTQYF. CDR3 DNA sequence: TGTGCCAGCAGTTATTCAGATTTCACAGATACGCAGTATTTT.

The chain links TRBV5-4 to TRBJ2-3; 15 nucleotides align to TRBD2. The V gene end was trimmed by 4 bases and the J gene end by 2 bases; junction bases not matched to a gene: 5. Germline V gene sequence: CDR1 SGHNT, CDR2 YYREEE (reference sequence). CDR3 length equals 17 residues. The CDR3 DNA sequence: TGTGCCAGCAGCCCCAGGACTAGCGGGGGGGCCACAGATACGCAGTATTTT. This gives the protein CASSPRTSGGATDTQYF.

The V gene is TRBV6-5, the J gene TRBJ1-6; D is unclear. Germline lookup yields CDR1 MNHEY and CDR2 SVGAGI. Trimming left V 2 bases short and J 3 bases short, with 8 bases between. This CDR3 contains 15 residues. CDR3 DNA: TGTGCCAGCAGTTACGGCAAGAACTATAATTCACCCCTCCACTTT. Translated: CASSYGKNYNSPLHF.

The gene calls are TRBV5-1 and TRBJ2-1, with 8 bases aligning to TRBD2. The V gene's germline CDR1 is SGHRS and CDR2 YFSETQ. This CDR3 is 14 amino acids long. Germline trimming cut 1 base from V and 8 bases from J; bases unmatched to any gene: 5. The CDR3 nucleotides read TGCGCCAGCAGCTTGAAGGGACTAGAGGATGAGCAGTTCTTC. Protein sequence: CASSLKGLEDEQFF.

V is TRBV5-1 and J is TRBJ1-1, with a tentative D call TRBD1 (5 bases). CDR1 SGHRS and CDR2 YFSETQ come from the germline V gene. The V gene lost 2 bases and the J gene lost 5 bases, with 19 bases spanning the gap. CDR3 length equals 16 residues. CDR3 sequence: CASSFQGHDLRTEAFF. Written as DNA, the CDR3 is TGCGCCAGCAGCTTCCAAGGACACGACCTGCGGACTGAAGCTTTCTTT.

The chain is built from TRBV5-4 and TRBJ1-1, with TRBD1 as a possible D gene (5 bases). The V end was cut by 2 bases, the J end by 5 bases, with 13 bases between. Germline V gene sequence: CDR1 SGHNT, CDR2 YYREEE (reference sequence). The CDR3 extends over 14 amino acids. CDR3 protein: CASSFPDGGTEAFF. The CDR3 bases are TGTGCCAGCAGCTTCCCAGATGGGGGGACTGAAGCTTTCTTT.

The count of this clone is one. The chain joins TRBV5-4 to TRBJ2-5; D is undetermined. Germline V lookup: CDR1 SGHNT, CDR2 YYREEE (reference sequence). The CDR3 is 14 residues long. Trimming left V 4 bases short and J 5 bases short, with 15 bases between. The CDR3: CASSHPSLVETQYF. CDR3 sequence (DNA): TGTGCCAGCAGCCATCCAAGCTTAGTGGAGACCCAGTACTTC. The variable domain in full, completed from reference TRBV5-4 and TRBJ2-5, reads ETGVTQSPTHLIKTRGQQVTLRCSSQSGHNTVSWYQQALGQGPQFIFQYYREEENGRGNFPPRFSGLQFPNYSSELNVNALELDDSALYLCASSHPSLVETQYFGPGTRLLVL.

The V gene is TRBV5-8, the J gene TRBJ1-5; no clear D gene. This CDR3 contains 15 residues. The germline gives CDR1 SGHTS, CDR2 YDEGEE. With 2 bases removed from V and 0 bases from J, the gap between germline ends came to 9 bases. The CDR3 spells CASSFGAYSNQPQHF. The CDR3, as DNA: TGTGCCAGCAGCTTTGGAGCTTATAGCAATCAGCCCCAGCATTTT.

This clone appeared a single time. This chain connects TRBV10-2 to TRBJ2-1; D possibly corresponds to TRBD2 (6 bases). The CDR3 runs to 15 residues. Looked up from germline, CDR1 is WSHSY and CDR2 is SAAADI. Trimming shortened V by 10 bases and J by 7 bases, and 23 bases separated the two germline ends. CDR3 nucleotides: TGCGCCACAACAGGCCAGCGGGTGACACTGAATGAGCAGTTCTTC. It is translated as CATTGQRVTLNEQFF.